Below, 32 T cell receptor beta chains from the same sample are listed, as sequenced in a study of radiation and T cells in renal cell carcinoma. Sequencing used immunoSEQ multiplex PCR; TCRdb keeps in-frame clones, though not all of them. Here the sample spans approximately 120,000 clones, around 80% being singletons. Time point here: blood 2 weeks post-SBRT. Treatment in this sample: 15 Gy SBRT to primary tumor, nephrectomy 4 weeks later. The source material was blood, sampled from a patient whose treatment included radiotherapy and nephrectomy. The receptors originated from a man aged 50 to 60 with renal cell carcinoma.

The chain carries TRBV4-1 and TRBJ2-7; D might be TRBD2 (6 bases). The CDR3 runs to 12 residues. The germline V and J ends were trimmed by 1 base and 7 bases, with 8 bases remaining between them. The germline V gene has CDR1 MGHRA and CDR2 YSYEKL. CDR3 nucleotides: TGCGCCAGCAGCCAAGTTGGGACTGAGCAGTACTTC. Translation gives CASSQVGTEQYF.

This chain uses TRBV5-4 with TRBJ2-3; the D gene is possibly TRBD2 (6 bases). Trimming removed 2 bases at V and 2 bases at J, with 12 bases between. Per germline, CDR1 SGHNT and CDR2 YYREEE (reference sequence). The CDR3 has 15 amino acids. CDR3 protein: CASSFRESYTDTQYF. The CDR3 region has the DNA TGTGCCAGCAGCTTCCGGGAGTCCTACACAGATACGCAGTATTTT. Full variable domain (remainder filled in from reference TRBV5-4 and TRBJ2-3): ETGVTQSPTHLIKTRGQQVTLRCSSQSGHNTVSWYQQALGQGPQFIFQYYREEENGRGNFPPRFSGLQFPNYSSELNVNALELDDSALYLCASSFRESYTDTQYFGPGTRLTVL.

V and J are TRBV6-6 and TRBJ1-5; a weak D match, TRBD1 (5 bases). Germline V lookup: CDR1 MNHNY, CDR2 SVGAGI (reference sequence). This CDR3 region has 13 residues. V lost 4 bases to trimming and J lost 6 bases, with 10 bases between them. For the CDR3, the DNA is TGTGCCAGCAGTTCCAGGGTGTTTCAGCCCCAGCATTTT. Translation: CASSSRVFQPQHF.

This chain links TRBV28 with TRBJ1-1; D uncertain. The CDR3 runs 14 residues. CDR1 and CDR2 (germline): MDHEN, SYDVKM. Trimming pared 5 bases from V and 0 bases from J, leaving 10 bases between. The CDR3 spells CASSQPTVNTEAFF. The CDR3 nucleotides read TGTGCCAGCAGTCAACCGACCGTGAACACTGAAGCTTTCTTT.

The CDR3 sequence: CAWKKAGGYNEQFF. In DNA form, the CDR3 reads TGTGCCTGGAAAAAAGCGGGGGGGTACAATGAGCAGTTCTTC. This rearrangement joins TRBV30 to TRBJ2-1; 10 bases line up with TRBD2. The junction had 4 bases not matched to a gene; V was cut back by 4 bases and J by 4 bases. There are 14 residues in the CDR3. Germline V lookup: CDR1 GTSNPN, CDR2 SVGIG (reference sequence). Supplemented by reference TRBV30 and TRBJ2-1, the full variable domain reads SQTIHQWPATLVQPVGSPLSLECTVEGTSNPNLYWYRQAAGRGLQLLFYSVGIGQISSEVPQNLSASRPQDRQFILSSKKLLLSDSGFYLCAWKKAGGYNEQFFGPGTRLTVL.

V gene TRBV2 combines with J gene TRBJ2-1, with 7 bases lining up with TRBD1. Germline-derived CDR1 and CDR2 are SNHLY and FYNNEI. The CDR3 has 15 residues. V was clipped by 5 bases and J by 6 bases; unmatched bases: 10. The CDR3: CASSFDRAPINEQFF. In nucleotides, the CDR3 is TGTGCCAGCAGTTTTGACAGGGCTCCGATCAATGAGCAGTTCTTC. Looking up the rest from reference TRBV2 and TRBJ2-1 gives the full variable domain: EPEVTQTPSHQVTQMGQEVILRCVPISNHLYFYWYRQILGQKVEFLVSFYNNEISEKSEIFDDQFSVERPDGSNFTLKIRSTKLEDSAMYFCASSFDRAPINEQFFGPGTRLTVL.

The CDR3 DNA reads TGCGCCAGCAGCCCGTCACCTGTGCCAGATACGCAGTATTTT. This encodes CASSPSPVPDTQYF. The rearrangement uses TRBV5-1 and TRBJ2-3; D is unresolved. The germline V and J ends were trimmed by 4 bases and 4 bases, with 13 bases remaining between them. From germline, CDR1 is SGHRS and CDR2 YFSETQ. The CDR3 is made up of 14 amino acids. Looking up the rest from reference TRBV5-1 and TRBJ2-3 gives the full variable domain: KAGVTQTPRYLIKTRGQQVTLSCSPISGHRSVSWYQQTPGQGLQFLFEYFSETQRNKGNFPGRFSGRQFSNSRSEMNVSTLELGDSALYLCASSPSPVPDTQYFGPGTRLTVL.

The V gene is TRBV7-9, the J gene TRBJ2-7; 13 bases are shared with TRBD2. Looked up from germline, CDR1 is SEHNR and CDR2 is FQNEAQ (reference sequence). The CDR3 sequence is 15 residues long. Germline trimming cut 1 base from V and 6 bases from J; bases unmatched to any gene: 3. The CDR3 DNA reads as TGTGCCAGCAGCTTAGGGACTAGCGGGAGTAGCGAGCAGTACTTC. Its translation is CASSLGTSGSSEQYF.

This sequence joins TRBV4-1 and TRBJ1-1, with TRBD1 identical over 7 bases. V lost 1 base and J lost 3; bases outside the gene matches: 11. This CDR3 has 17 amino acids. CDR1 is MGHRA, CDR2 YSYEKL, per germline. This chain's CDR3 is CASSQGQGGLVDTEAFF. CDR3 nucleotides: TGCGCCAGCAGCCAAGGGCAGGGGGGGTTAGTAGACACTGAAGCTTTCTTT.

The V and J genes are TRBV29-1 and TRBJ2-1; D uncertain. The CDR3 is made up of 14 amino acids. Germline CDR1 reads SQVTM; CDR2 reads ANQGSEA. Trimming stripped 3 bases from V and 2 bases from J, with 11 bases between. CDR3 region: CSVDKTSAYNEQFF. As DNA, the CDR3 is TGCAGCGTTGACAAGACATCAGCCTACAATGAGCAGTTCTTC.

This chain connects TRBV7-2 to TRBJ2-7, with 9 bases that match TRBD1. Trimming removed 3 bases from V and 3 bases from J; junction bases left unmatched: 6. The germline V gene encodes CDR1 SGHTA and CDR2 FQGNSA. The CDR3 is made up of 15 amino acids. CDR3: CASSFGQGIFYEQYF. The DNA of the CDR3 is TGTGCCAGCAGCTTCGGACAGGGGATCTTCTACGAGCAGTACTTC. Together with reference TRBV7-2 and TRBJ2-7, the CDR3 gives the full variable domain: GAGVSQSPSNKVTEKGKDVELRCDPISGHTALYWYRQSLGQGLEFLIYFQGNSAPDKSGLPSDRFSAERTGGSVSTLTIQRTQQEDSAVYLCASSFGQGIFYEQYFGPGTRLTVT.

The chain joins TRBV19 to TRBJ2-5; 9 nucleotides align to TRBD2. Per the germline V gene, CDR1 is LNHDA and CDR2 is SQIVND (reference sequence). The CDR3 runs to 18 residues. V lost 5 bases to trimming and J lost 0 bases; unmatched junction nucleotides: 13. The CDR3 protein is CASSHPGGGADYQETQYF. The CDR3 bases are TGTGCCAGTAGTCACCCCGGCGGGGGGGCAGATTACCAAGAGACCCAGTACTTC. The whole variable domain, remainder taken from reference TRBV19 and TRBJ2-5, is DGGITQSPKYLFRKEGQNVTLSCEQNLNHDAMYWYRQDPGQGLRLIYYSQIVNDFQKGDIAEGYSVSREKKESFPLTVTSAQKNPTAFYLCASSHPGGGADYQETQYFGPGTRLLVL.

In this sample, this clone turned up once. Other DNA sequences within the sample encode an identical CDR3. The rearrangement links TRBV9 to TRBJ2-7; tentatively, D is TRBD2 (7 bases). This CDR3 has 14 amino acids. The germline V gene has CDR1 SGDLS and CDR2 YYNGEE. Trimming removed 2 bases at V and 4 bases at J, with 13 bases between. CDR3 residues: CASSVGGGAYEQYF. DNA for the CDR3: TGTGCCAGCAGCGTTGGTGGGGGGGCATACGAGCAGTACTTC.

The chain couples TRBV9 to TRBJ1-6; TRBD1 matches 7 bases. Germline V gene sequence: CDR1 SGDLS, CDR2 YYNGEE. The CDR3 is made up of 15 amino acids. V was pared by 3 bases and J by 6 bases, with 6 bases of the junction left unmatched. The CDR3 DNA follows: TGTGCCAGCAGCGGGGGGTCAGGGGGTAATTCACCCCTCCACTTT. This encodes CASSGGSGGNSPLHF.

V usage is TRBV7-3 and J usage is TRBJ2-3; D ambiguous. The germline V and J ends were trimmed by 5 bases and 4 bases, with 13 bases remaining between them. CDR1 SGHTA and CDR2 FQGTGA come from the germline V gene. CDR3 length: 14 residues. CDR3 sequence reads: CASSPNSAPDTQYF. The CDR3 DNA follows: TGTGCCAGCAGCCCCAACTCTGCACCAGATACGCAGTATTTT.

This clone was picked up a small number of times. This rearrangement joins TRBV19 to TRBJ2-1; TRBD1 is a possible D gene (6 bases). Between the trimmed V and J ends, which lost 6 bases and 8 bases, there was a span of 14 bases. CDR3 length equals 13 residues. CDR1 and CDR2 from the germline V gene are LNHDA and SQIVND (reference sequence). CDR3 loop: CASRSVYRDEQFF. The CDR3 DNA reads as TGTGCCAGTAGATCTGTTTACAGGGATGAGCAGTTCTTC.

The J gene is TRBJ2-2, the V gene TRBV10-3, with 14 bases identical to TRBD2. Trimming cost V 6 bases and J 1 base; bases outside gene matches: 7. Germline V gene data show CDR1 as ENHRY and CDR2 as SYGVKD. CDR3 size: 18 residues. The CDR3: CAISLGGLAGGNTGELFF. The CDR3 DNA reads TGTGCCATCAGCCTCGGAGGACTAGCGGGAGGGAACACCGGGGAGCTGTTTTTT.

The table lists this clone with a count of one. This chain links TRBV18 with TRBJ2-2; the match to TRBD1 covers 8 bases. The CDR3 runs to 18 residues. Germline V gene sequence: CDR1 KGHSH, CDR2 LQKENI. The V gene end was trimmed by 4 bases and the J gene end by 1 base; junction bases not matched to a gene: 11. As DNA, the CDR3 is TGTGCCAGCTCACGAGGGCAGACAGGGGTCAAGAACACCGGGGAGCTGTTTTTT. Its translation: CASSRGQTGVKNTGELFF. The full variable domain, with the rest looked up from reference TRBV18 and TRBJ2-2, is NAGVMQNPRHLVRRRGQEARLRCSPMKGHSHVYWYRQLPEEGLKFMVYLQKENIIDESGMPKERFSAEFPKEGPSILRIQQVVRGDSAAYFCASSRGQTGVKNTGELFFGEGSRLTVL.

The chain has TRBV14 and TRBJ1-2, with TRBD1 matching 9 bases. This CDR3 contains 16 residues. Unmatched junction bases numbered 8, after V lost 3 bases and J lost 3 bases. The germline gives CDR1 SGHDN, CDR2 FVKESK. The chain's CDR3 is CASSHLVGQGDYGYTF. CDR3 DNA: TGTGCCAGCAGCCACTTAGTGGGACAGGGAGACTATGGCTACACCTTC.

The chain has TRBV5-1 and TRBJ1-2, with TRBD1 as a possible D gene (5 bases). The V gene lost 0 bases and the J gene lost 7 bases, with 16 bases spanning the gap. CDR3 size: 15 residues. Germline V gene lookup returns CDR1 SGHRS and CDR2 YFSETQ. The CDR3 bases are TGCGCCAGCAGCTTGGCCGGGCAGGGCGGCTCTGGCTACACCTTC. Its translation is CASSLAGQGGSGYTF.

The rearrangement links TRBV18 to TRBJ1-3; TRBD1 is a possible D gene (5 bases). V was pared by 6 bases and J by 0 bases, with 6 bases between. This CDR3 contains 13 residues. The germline gives CDR1 KGHSH, CDR2 LQKENI. The CDR3 region is CASSRGSGNTIYF. The CDR3 region has the DNA TGTGCCAGCTCGAGGGGCTCTGGAAACACCATATATTTT. The whole variable domain, filled in from reference TRBV18 and TRBJ1-3, reads NAGVMQNPRHLVRRRGQEARLRCSPMKGHSHVYWYRQLPEEGLKFMVYLQKENIIDESGMPKERFSAEFPKEGPSILRIQQVVRGDSAAYFCASSRGSGNTIYFGEGSWLTVV.

The chain links TRBV6-6 to TRBJ2-1, with a weak D call TRBD2 (6 bases). Germline V gene data show CDR1 as MNHNY and CDR2 as SVGAGI (reference sequence). This CDR3 is built from 16 residues. V gave up 0 bases and J gave up 4 bases, with 13 bases separating them. CDR3 coding DNA: TGTGCCAGCAGTTACTCTAGCGGAGAGCGGTACAATGAGCAGTTCTTC. Protein product: CASSYSSGERYNEQFF.

The V call is TRBV5-1, the J call TRBJ2-7; D remains ambiguous. The CDR3 extends over 14 amino acids. V lost 2 bases and J 2 bases, leaving 11 bases between the germline ends. The V gene's germline CDR1 is SGHRS and CDR2 YFSETQ. The CDR3 DNA reads as TGCGCCAGCAGCTTCTCCACCCTGACCTACGAGCAGTACTTC. Translated: CASSFSTLTYEQYF.

The chain couples TRBV20-1 to TRBJ2-7; D gene unclear. Germline CDR1 and CDR2: DFQATT and SNEGSKA (reference sequence). The CDR3 runs 11 residues. Here the CDR3 DNA reads TGCAGCACCCTAGGAATTTACGAGCAGTACTTC. Encoded protein: CSTLGIYEQYF.

The V call is TRBV13, the J call TRBJ2-5, with 7 nucleotides matching TRBD2. Germline V CDR1 and CDR2: PRHDT, FYEKMQ (reference sequence). The V gene end was trimmed by 5 bases and the J gene end by 2 bases; junction bases not matched to a gene: 8. This CDR3 comprises 15 residues. CDR3 DNA: TGTGCCAGCAGCCCCTGGACTAGACGACAAGAGACCCAGTACTTC. The encoded protein is CASSPWTRRQETQYF.

The rearrangement joins TRBV2 to TRBJ2-5; 8 nucleotides agree with TRBD2. CDR3 length equals 15 residues. Losses at the gene ends were 4 bases for V and 5 bases for J; bases not matched to a gene: 9. Germline V lookup: CDR1 SNHLY, CDR2 FYNNEI. The DNA of the CDR3 is TGTGCCAGCAGTGCGATCGGGGGGGGTTGGGAGACCCAGTACTTC. Residues: CASSAIGGGWETQYF.

The chain is built from TRBV1 and TRBJ2-3; the table calls TRBD2, which could not be checked here. TRBV1 is recorded as a pseudogene. The CDR3 loop spans 17 amino acids. Written as DNA, the CDR3 is TGCACCAGCAGCCAAGATAAGGAGCACGGTAGCACAGATACGCAGTATTTT. Protein: CTSSQDKEHGSTDTQYF.

The chain carries TRBV7-2 and TRBJ2-2; 11 nucleotides match TRBD2. V shed 5 bases, J shed 5 bases, and the junction held 4 bases outside the gene matches. CDR1 SGHTA and CDR2 FQGNSA come from the germline V gene. The CDR3 runs to 15 residues. The CDR3 DNA reads TGTGCCAGCAGCCGCAGACTAGCGGGGACCGGGGAGCTGTTTTTT. Encoded protein: CASSRRLAGTGELFF.

The chain employs TRBV9 and TRBJ1-5; D not certain. CDR1 and CDR2 (germline): SGDLS, YYNGEE. Trimming removed 4 bases from V and 7 bases from J, with 15 bases in between. The CDR3 spans 14 residues. For the CDR3, the DNA is TGTGCCAGCAGCCCAACTGACCAGTACCAGCCCCAGCATTTT. It codes for CASSPTDQYQPQHF.

The chain links TRBV19 to TRBJ2-3; the D is unclear. V dropped 10 bases and J dropped 4 bases, with 9 bases sitting between them. Germline V gives CDR1 LNHDA, CDR2 SQIVND (reference sequence). There are 11 residues in the CDR3. The CDR3 DNA follows: TGTGCCACCCTATCCGCAGATACGCAGTATTTT. Residues: CATLSADTQYF.

The chain couples TRBV5-1 to TRBJ1-5; TRBD1 is a possible D gene (5 bases). The CDR3 has 14 amino acids. The V gene's germline CDR1 is SGHRS and CDR2 YFSETQ. Trimming stripped 1 base from V and 5 bases from J, with 10 bases between. CDR3 residues: CASSLSGLDQPQHF. The CDR3 nucleotides are TGCGCCAGCAGCTTGTCAGGGTTGGATCAGCCCCAGCATTTT.

J is TRBJ2-7 and V is TRBV27; 12 nucleotides agree with TRBD2. CDR1 is MNHEY and CDR2 is SMNVEV in the germline V gene (reference sequence). The CDR3 is 15 residues long. V lost 6 bases, J lost 3 bases, and 6 bases stayed unmatched. Here the CDR3 DNA reads TGTGCCAGCAGCCTCGGACTAGCGGGATTCTACGAGCAGTACTTC. It specifies CASSLGLAGFYEQYF.